The 20 T cell receptor beta chains below come from one sample, sequenced in a study of shared clonotypes between healthy human individuals. The repertoire was sequenced with immunoSEQ multiplex PCR; TCRdb's copy has only in-frame clones and lacks some. The sample lists 550,000 to 700,000 clones, more than 70% occurring once. Source material: memory CD4+ T cells sorted from blood. Subset described: CD45RA-negative fraction. These receptors were collected from a woman aged 25 to 45 in good health.

V and J are TRBV5-4 and TRBJ2-1; 7 bases align to TRBD1. V trimming: 4 bases; J trimming: 8 bases; junction bases outside the gene matches: 9. In germline, CDR1 is SGHNT, CDR2 YYREEE (reference sequence). The CDR3 consists of 14 residues. CDR3 amino acids: CASSTRQGGYEQFF. As DNA, the CDR3 is TGTGCCAGCAGCACAAGACAGGGTGGCTATGAGCAGTTCTTC.

CDR3 sequence reads: CASQPGLARETQYF. In nucleotides, the CDR3 is TGCGCCAGCCAACCTGGACTAGCGCGTGAGACCCAGTACTTC. The J gene is TRBJ2-5, the V gene TRBV10-2; 9 nucleotides match TRBD2. The CDR3 is 14 amino acids. Looked up from germline, CDR1 is WSHSY and CDR2 is SAAADI. With V trimmed by 8 bases and J by 5 bases, 9 bases remained unmatched.

This chain connects TRBV4-1 to TRBJ2-1; a possible D gene is TRBD2 (6 bases). The CDR3 totals 16 residues. From germline, CDR1 is MGHRA and CDR2 YSYEKL. V dropped 3 bases and J dropped 3 bases, with 15 bases sitting between them. For the CDR3, the DNA is TGCGCCAGCAGCCACCTAAGGGGTAGCGGCTACAATGAGCAGTTCTTC. It encodes CASSHLRGSGYNEQFF.

There are a few counts of this clone. This chain links TRBV18 with TRBJ1-1; TRBD1 matches at 9 bases. V shed 4 bases, J shed 7 bases, and the junction held 10 bases outside the gene matches. The CDR3 consists of 15 residues. Germline CDR1 is KGHSH and CDR2 is LQKENI. Here the CDR3 DNA reads TGTGCCAGCTCACACCGGGACAGGGAGGTGGGTGAAGCTTTCTTT. Amino acid sequence: CASSHRDREVGEAFF.

This chain links TRBV6-6 with TRBJ2-1; D possibly corresponds to TRBD2 (6 bases). CDR3 length: 14 residues. Between the trimmed V and J ends, which lost 2 bases and 8 bases, there was a span of 13 bases. CDR1 is MNHNY, CDR2 SVGAGI, per germline (reference sequence). The CDR3 bases are TGTGCCAGCAGTTACAGACCCGGGAGCCATGAGCAGTTCTTC. This codes for CASSYRPGSHEQFF.

This clone was detected ten times or more. The V and J genes are TRBV7-8 and TRBJ2-7; D is unresolved. Germline V gene lookup returns CDR1 SGHVS and CDR2 FQNEAQ. V was cut by 5 bases and J by 0 bases, with 11 bases left in between. CDR3 length: 14 amino acids. The CDR3 DNA is TGTGCCAGCAGCGGAGCTAGGAGCTCCTACGAGCAGTACTTC. Protein sequence: CASSGARSSYEQYF.

J is TRBJ2-5 and V is TRBV28; no clear D. This CDR3 spans 13 amino acids. The germline V gene has CDR1 MDHEN and CDR2 SYDVKM. The V and J ends lost 5 bases and 3 bases respectively, with 10 bases between them. CDR3 sequence reads: CASSTWRKETQYF. CDR3 in DNA: TGTGCCAGCAGTACGTGGCGCAAAGAGACCCAGTACTTC.

Concerning this clone: Other DNA sequences in this specimen translate into the identical CDR3. The chain employs TRBV5-1 and TRBJ1-4; a possible D gene is TRBD1 (5 bases). In germline, CDR1 is SGHRS, CDR2 YFSETQ. The germline V and J ends were trimmed by 0 bases and 4 bases, with 10 bases remaining between them. The CDR3 length is 15 residues. CDR3 sequence reads: CASSLADRDNEKLFF. In DNA form, the CDR3 reads TGCGCCAGCAGCTTGGCCGACAGAGATAATGAAAAACTGTTTTTT.

V gene TRBV11-2 combines with J gene TRBJ2-3; D is unclear. The CDR3 is 15 amino acids. Germline loops: CDR1 SGHAT, CDR2 FQNNGV. With 8 bases removed from V and 1 base from J, the gap between germline ends came to 16 bases. DNA of the CDR3: TGTGCCAGCCGAAATTTTGAACCAGGCACAGATACGCAGTATTTT. Residues: CASRNFEPGTDTQYF.

J is TRBJ2-2 and V is TRBV29-1, with D possibly matching TRBD1 (6 bases). CDR1 is SQVTM, CDR2 ANQGSEA, per germline. This CDR3 comprises 13 residues. The V and J ends lost 5 bases and 7 bases respectively, with 14 bases between them. The CDR3 sequence: CSVRDNAGGELFF. Written as DNA, the CDR3 is TGCAGCGTTAGGGACAACGCTGGCGGGGAGCTGTTTTTT.

To note about this clone: Other DNA sequences in the sample encode the same CDR3. The chain links TRBV7-3 to TRBJ2-1; D is ambiguous. The germline V gene encodes CDR1 SGHTA and CDR2 FQGTGA. Trimming left V 4 bases short and J 4 bases short, with 8 bases between. The CDR3 is made up of 13 amino acids. As DNA, the CDR3 is TGTGCCAGCAGCTCAGGCTCTTACAATGAGCAGTTCTTC. Its translation is CASSSGSYNEQFF.

The chain carries TRBV27 and TRBJ2-7, with a possible D match to TRBD2 (6 bases). Germline values: CDR1 MNHEY, CDR2 SMNVEV (reference sequence). V was shortened by 4 bases and J by 3 bases, with 13 bases between the two germline ends. The CDR3 has 14 amino acids. CDR3 in amino acids: CASSSRSSDYEQYF. The DNA for the CDR3 is TGTGCCAGCAGTTCCCGCTCTAGCGACTACGAGCAGTACTTC.

V is TRBV6-5 and J is TRBJ1-4; 7 bases are shared with TRBD1. CDR3 length: 15 residues. CDR1 and CDR2 (germline): MNHEY, SVGAGI. The V and J ends lost 2 bases and 7 bases, in that order; junction bases with no gene match: 7. Written as DNA, the CDR3 is TGTGCCAGCAGTTACAGGGGGCTGAGTAGTGAAAAACTGTTTTTT. Translated, it gives CASSYRGLSSEKLFF.

This clone showed up many times. The V gene is TRBV2, the J gene TRBJ2-1, with no clear D. The CDR3 runs to 15 residues. CDR1 and CDR2 (germline): SNHLY, FYNNEI. Trimming took 6 bases from V and 8 from J, leaving 20 bases between them. Here the CDR3 reads CASSPLAALLYEQFF. The CDR3, as DNA: TGTGCCAGCAGCCCCCTTGCGGCCCTCTTATATGAGCAGTTCTTC.

This clone occurred many times. CDR3 DNA: TGTGCCAGCAGTGAGTTATTACAGTATAGCAATCAGCCCCAGCATTTT. Translation: CASSELLQYSNQPQHF. The chain uses TRBV2 and TRBJ1-5; no firm D call. Germline lookup yields CDR1 SNHLY and CDR2 FYNNEI. Trimming took off 3 bases at V and 0 bases at J, with 12 bases between the two ends. The CDR3 spans 16 residues.

The chain couples TRBV11-2 to TRBJ1-5; D possibly corresponds to TRBD1 (6 bases). The CDR3 has 15 amino acids. V lost 5 bases, J lost 1 base, and 12 bases lay in between. Germline assignment: CDR1 SGHAT and CDR2 FQNNGV. The CDR3 loop reads CASSRSQGSNQPQHF. Here the CDR3 DNA reads TGTGCCAGCAGCAGAAGCCAGGGGAGCAATCAGCCCCAGCATTTT.

The CDR3 spells CASSIVTPGELFF. CDR3 coding DNA: TGTGCCAGTAGTATAGTGACACCCGGGGAGCTGTTTTTT. The chain recombines TRBV19 with TRBJ2-2; D unresolved. The CDR3 sequence is 13 residues long. The ends were cut back, 1 base at V and 6 bases at J, with 6 bases in the middle. Germline V lookup: CDR1 LNHDA, CDR2 SQIVND (reference sequence). The whole variable domain, remainder taken from reference TRBV19 and TRBJ2-2, is DGGITQSPKYLFRKEGQNVTLSCEQNLNHDAMYWYRQDPGQGLRLIYYSQIVNDFQKGDIAEGYSVSREKKESFPLTVTSAQKNPTAFYLCASSIVTPGELFFGEGSRLTVL.

Only a few counts were recorded for this clone. The chain couples TRBV10-1 to TRBJ1-1; D is ambiguous. Trimming removed 6 bases at V and 1 base at J, with 9 bases between. CDR3 length: 13 amino acids. The V gene's germline CDR1 is WNHNN and CDR2 SYGVQD (reference sequence). The CDR3 nucleotides read TGCGCCAGCAGGAACAGCCCGAACACTGAAGCTTTCTTT. Protein sequence: CASRNSPNTEAFF.

In this sample, this clone turned up a few times. The chain recombines TRBV7-7 with TRBJ2-3; 7 bases fit TRBD1. This CDR3 contains 14 residues. Germline V gene data show CDR1 as SSHAT and CDR2 as FNYEAQ (reference sequence). The junction had 7 bases not matched to a gene; V was cut back by 5 bases and J by 5 bases. The CDR3, as DNA: TGTGCCAGCAGCCCGAAGGGGGCGGGAGATACGCAGTATTTT. Residues: CASSPKGAGDTQYF.

The V gene is TRBV11-3, the J gene TRBJ2-2; D perhaps matches TRBD2 (7 bases). This CDR3 has 13 amino acids. Germline CDR1 SGHNT, CDR2 YENEEA. V shed 1 base and J shed 16 bases, with 16 bases lying between them. CDR3 sequence: CASSLGVEGGKFF. The CDR3 nucleotides are TGTGCCAGCAGCTTAGGCGTGGAGGGGGGGAAGTTTTTT.